Shown below are 9 T cell receptor beta chains from a single sample sequenced in a study of T cell repertoires in cytomegalovirus infection (dated by TCRdb to the late 2010s). Instrument on record: Illumina HiSeq 1500. Starting from the raw public reads, TCRdb applied fastp trimming at Q25, assembled clones with MiXCR and retained in-frame beta chains. Rows are unified per CDR3 protein, each entry keeping the most common DNA and genes. The sample includes some 300,000 distinct CDR3 sequences, with 9.6% observed a single time. The top ten constitute around 2.5% of the sample. The sample consisted of PBMCs. The receptor source for this set is a human donor in good health (CMV status not recorded). Some clones in this sample may be carry-over from other donors' samples.

This clonotype was found a few times. The chain links TRBV7-9 to TRBJ1-5; 7 bases are shared with TRBD1. Germline V gene sequence: CDR1 SEHNR, CDR2 FQNEAQ (reference sequence). The CDR3 sequence is 15 residues long. The J segment lost 7 bases and the V segment lost 5 bases, leaving 11 bases of the junction unmatched. The CDR3 bases are TGTGCCAGCAGCAAATCACAGGGGCCGGGACAGCCCCAGCATTTT. This translates into CASSKSQGPGQPQHF.

This clonotype was detected ten times or more. The rearrangement links TRBV5-8 to TRBJ2-1; 10 nucleotides align to TRBD1. The germline CDR1 and CDR2 sequences are SGHTS and YDEGEE. The CDR3 has 15 residues. The V segment lost 4 bases and the J segment 5 bases; nucleotides outside the gene matches: 6. CDR3 sequence (DNA): TGTGCCAGCAGCCAAGGACAGGGGGACCACAATGAGCAGTTCTTC. Translated, it gives CASSQGQGDHNEQFF.

The V gene is TRBV5-1, the J gene TRBJ2-2, with 9 bases identical to TRBD1. This CDR3 has 16 amino acids. The ends lost 5 bases at V and 2 bases at J; junction bases unmatched: 7. Germline CDR1 and CDR2: SGHRS and YFSETQ. CDR3 bases: TGCGCCAGCAGACCGGACACAGGGGGCAACACCGGGGAGCTGTTTTTT. Its translation is CASRPDTGGNTGELFF.

This sequence joins TRBV15 and TRBJ2-4, with D perhaps assigned TRBD1 or TRBD2 (6 bases each). There are 16 residues in the CDR3. The V end was cut by 3 bases, the J end by 10 bases, with 22 bases between. The germline V gene has CDR1 LNHNV and CDR2 YYDKDF (reference sequence). The CDR3 sequence: CATSSRWGAREVIQYF. CDR3 in DNA: TGTGCCACCAGCAGTCGATGGGGGGCCCGTGAAGTGATTCAGTACTTC.

The rearrangement joins TRBV6-4 to TRBJ2-5; 9 bases fit TRBD2. Trimming at V came to 3 bases and at J to 5 bases, leaving 10 bases not matched to a gene. This CDR3 has 16 amino acids. CDR1 is MRHNA and CDR2 is SNTAGT in the germline V gene. The DNA for the CDR3 is TGTGCCAGCAGTGAGGGCGGCGGGGGGGCCCGGGAGACCCAGTACTTC. Translating it yields CASSEGGGGARETQYF.

This clonotype was recorded many times. This chain joins TRBV7-8 and TRBJ2-2; possible D gene TRBD1, 5 bases. Per the germline V gene, CDR1 is SGHVS and CDR2 is FQNEAQ. This CDR3 has 16 residues. Trimming took off 6 bases at V and 2 bases at J, with 16 bases between the two ends. The CDR3 is CASSLTTQGNTGELFF. In nucleotides, the CDR3 is TGTGCCAGCAGTCTTACAACCCAGGGTAACACCGGGGAGCTGTTTTTT.

The sample holds many counts of this clonotype. The CDR3 region has the DNA TGTGCCAGCAGTTTAGGGGGACAGTCAAGAAACGAGCAGTACTTC. This translates into CASSLGGQSRNEQYF. V and J are TRBV12-3 or TRBV12-4 and TRBJ2-7, with TRBD1 matching over 7 bases. The CDR3 covers 15 residues. Trimming removed 1 base from V and 5 bases from J; junction bases left unmatched: 8.

This clonotype was recorded many times. The chain employs TRBV7-6 and TRBJ2-1; 8 nucleotides agree with TRBD2. The CDR3 is 15 amino acids. Trimming at V came to 1 base and at J to 8 bases, leaving 7 bases not matched to a gene. CDR1 and CDR2 from the germline V gene are SGHVS and FNYEAQ. The CDR3 coding sequence is TGTGCCAGCAGCTTAGGGGGAGGAGCGGGGGATGAGCAGTTCTTC. Its translation: CASSLGGGAGDEQFF.

In this sample, this clonotype turned up many times. The V call is TRBV12-3 or TRBV12-4, the J call TRBJ2-1, with 14 bases lining up with TRBD2. The CDR3 runs to 16 residues. V shed 4 bases, J shed 10 bases, and the junction held 9 bases outside the gene matches. The CDR3 sequence: CASSWAGLAGGLEQFF. The CDR3 DNA is TGTGCCAGCAGTTGGGCCGGACTAGCGGGGGGTTTGGAGCAGTTCTTC.